This is a list of T cell receptor beta chains from one sample in a study of metastatic and nonmetastatic thyroid tumors. Via MiXCR, TCRdb re-called the PCR reads. The table has 4,000 to 5,000 clones, 25% to 30% seen once. The sequencing sample was made of adjacent normal tissue. These receptors originate from a female donor with papillary thyroid cancer or a benign thyroid nodule (not recorded which). Some clones in this sample may be carry-over from other donors' samples. Both conserved end residues are part of each CDR3. Fields, in order: CDR3 length, V gene, clone size, J gene, CDR3 protein. Rows give clone size only sometimes, using once, few, many, or a class for an expanded clone.

14	TRBV2	medium-sized	TRBJ1-2	CASSGSTRNYGYTF
15	TRBV6-1	large	TRBJ1-3	CASSLRGGNGNTIYF
15	TRBV28	medium-sized	TRBJ2-7	CASITLTSGKAKQYF
12	TRBV25-1	medium-sized	TRBJ2-1	CASGSQKYEQFF
13	TRBV7-6	once	TRBJ2-1	CASSLNGYNEQFF
14	TRBV27	NA	NA	CASSLRVYGETQFF
13	TRBV7-3	NA	TRBJ1-2	CASSPDGSYGYTF
15	TRBV7-6	medium-sized	TRBJ2-7	CASSAGTSASYEQYF
13	TRBV5-1	many	TRBJ2-3	CASSLAGTDTQYF
15	TRBV6-1	NA	TRBJ2-2	CASNPTRTPTGELFF
17	TRBV27	NA	TRBJ2-5	CASSFPTSGGREETQYF
13	TRBV28	medium-sized	TRBJ1-5	CASRDTINQPQHF
15	TRBV11-2	NA	TRBJ2-3	CASSSTTGGTDTQYF
15	TRBV28	NA	TRBJ2-6	CASSFGGHSANVLTF
15	TRBV15	NA	TRBJ2-1	CATSRRTGGNNEQFF
14	TRBV24-1	NA	TRBJ2-7	CATTEAGGGYEQYF